What follows is one TCR beta chain and its context. Its antigen is unidentified. Trimming left V 3 bases short and J 1 base short, with 8 bases between. This CDR3 region has 13 residues. CDR1 and CDR2 from the germline V gene are GTSNPN and SVGIG (reference sequence). The entry originates in a study of OX40 agonist ivuxolimab in advanced cancers. Study-wide findings and caveats: Several nonresponders also turned out to have low normalized T-cell clonal expansion.

Libraries were prepared by immunoSEQ multiplex PCR; TCRdb keeps only in-frame clonotypes and omits some of them. The data contain about 83,000 clones, around 90% of them seen just once; the ten biggest clones take up roughly 8.9%. The origin of this receptor is an adult with an advanced solid tumor such as melanoma, head and neck, liver or kidney cancer. The source material was CD4+ or CD8+ T cells sorted from blood, sampled in a trial of the OX40 agonist ivuxolimab. The chain couples TRBV30 to TRBJ2-3, with D uncertain. CDR3 in amino acids: CAWSRARTDTQYF. The CDR3 region has the DNA TGTGCCTGGAGCCGGGCTCGCACAGATACGCAGTATTTT.